What follows are 30 T cell receptor beta chains derived from one specimen sequenced in a study of PD-L1 blockade in urothelial cancer. Some clones are missing from TCRdb's copy, which holds only in-frame ones; the method was immunoSEQ multiplex PCR. The sample yields tens of thousands of clones, 87% seen once. Specimen: PBMCs, collected around atezolizumab (anti-PD-L1) treatment. Source of these receptors: a man aged 50-60 years with urothelial cancer.

This clone was found a few times. The chain employs TRBV19 and TRBJ1-6, with 8 nucleotides matching TRBD1. CDR3 size: 13 residues. From germline, CDR1 is LNHDA and CDR2 SQIVND (reference sequence). J lost 6 bases, V lost 9 bases, and 4 bases had no gene match. CDR3 bases: TGTGCCAGCGCAGGGGGCCTTAATTCACCCCTCCACTTT. It is translated as CASAGGLNSPLHF.

The chain is built from TRBV19 and TRBJ2-7; TRBD1 matches at 7 bases. The CDR3 length is 13 residues. The V gene end was trimmed by 1 base and the J gene end by 3 bases; junction bases not matched to a gene: 0. Germline V lookup: CDR1 LNHDA, CDR2 SQIVND (reference sequence). DNA of the CDR3: TGTGCCAGTAGTATAGGGACAGGCTACGAGCAGTACTTC. This gives the protein CASSIGTGYEQYF.

This sequence joins TRBV5-4 and TRBJ1-4; 10 nucleotides agree with TRBD1. In germline, CDR1 is SGHNT, CDR2 YYREEE (reference sequence). The CDR3 is 14 residues long. The trim removed 3 bases at V and 8 bases at J, leaving 4 bases unmatched. The CDR3 DNA sequence: TGTGCCAGCAGCTCGACAGGGGGCGGGGAAAAACTGTTTTTT. It codes for CASSSTGGGEKLFF. The full variable domain, rest sourced from reference TRBV5-4 and TRBJ1-4, is ETGVTQSPTHLIKTRGQQVTLRCSSQSGHNTVSWYQQALGQGPQFIFQYYREEENGRGNFPPRFSGLQFPNYSSELNVNALELDDSALYLCASSSTGGGEKLFFGSGTQLSVL.

The chain joins TRBV5-1 to TRBJ2-5, with D perhaps TRBD1 (6 bases). Germline V CDR1 and CDR2: SGHRS, YFSETQ. The CDR3 spans 15 residues. Trimming pared 4 bases from V and 0 bases from J, leaving 13 bases between. CDR3 in amino acids: CASSAQQGNQETQYF. For the CDR3, the DNA is TGCGCCAGCAGCGCCCAACAGGGTAACCAAGAGACCCAGTACTTC. Complete variable domain (other parts from reference TRBV5-1 and TRBJ2-5): KAGVTQTPRYLIKTRGQQVTLSCSPISGHRSVSWYQQTPGQGLQFLFEYFSETQRNKGNFPGRFSGRQFSNSRSEMNVSTLELGDSALYLCASSAQQGNQETQYFGPGTRLLVL.

J is TRBJ2-7 and V is TRBV5-3; D perhaps matches TRBD1 (5 bases). TRBV5-3 is an ORF; its function is uncertain. V dropped 0 bases and J dropped 2 bases, with 9 bases sitting between them. The CDR3 loop spans 14 amino acids. CDR3 region: CARSLGGAPYEQYF. Here the CDR3 DNA reads TGTGCCAGAAGCTTGGGTGGGGCGCCCTACGAGCAGTACTTC.

This chain links TRBV6-6 with TRBJ2-1; 10 bases agree with TRBD1. Germline loops: CDR1 MNHNY, CDR2 SVGAGI (reference sequence). This CDR3 spans 14 amino acids. Unmatched junction bases numbered 7, after V lost 7 bases and J lost 7 bases. CDR3 residues: CASIDRGRGNEQFF. The DNA for the CDR3 is TGTGCCAGCATCGACAGGGGGCGCGGGAATGAGCAGTTCTTC.

The chain couples TRBV7-9 to TRBJ1-4, with TRBD1 as a possible D gene (5 bases). Trimming stripped 3 bases from V and 7 bases from J, with 12 bases between. There are 14 residues in the CDR3. The V gene's germline CDR1 is SEHNR and CDR2 FQNEAQ (reference sequence). CDR3 sequence: CASSLTVGTEKLFF. CDR3 coding DNA: TGTGCCAGCAGCTTGACAGTAGGCACTGAAAAACTGTTTTTT.

The chain is built from TRBV4-2 and TRBJ1-5; TRBD1 might be the D (5 bases). The CDR3 loop spans 17 amino acids. The germline gives CDR1 LGHNA, CDR2 YNFKEQ. With 1 base removed from V and 6 bases from J, the gap between germline ends came to 19 bases. CDR3 amino acids: CASSQGGSGGGGQPQHF. In DNA, the CDR3 is TGTGCCAGCAGCCAAGGTGGGTCCGGGGGTGGGGGTCAGCCCCAGCATTTT.

Notes on this clone: The junction departs from germline at one end; a sequencing error may be responsible. V is TRBV6-1 and J is TRBJ2-3, with 9 nucleotides matching TRBD2. Per the germline V gene, CDR1 is MNHNS and CDR2 is SASEGT. The CDR3 is 15 amino acids. The CDR3: CASSESQGGLAGIIF. The CDR3 DNA follows: TGTGCCAGCAGTGAATCACAGGGTGGCCTAGCGGGGATCATTTTT.

This rearrangement joins TRBV5-1 to TRBJ1-2; 7 positions agree with TRBD1. The CDR3 contains 16 residues. Germline CDR1 and CDR2: SGHRS and YFSETQ. V was clipped by 5 bases and J by 0 bases; unmatched bases: 10. DNA for the CDR3: TGCGCCAGCAGGGAACTGACGGGACAGACTAACTATGGCTACACCTTC. Its protein product is CASRELTGQTNYGYTF.

The gene calls are TRBV29-1 and TRBJ1-1; 9 bases line up with TRBD1. Unmatched junction bases numbered 6, after V lost 7 bases and J lost 3 bases. Germline V CDR1 and CDR2: SQVTM, ANQGSEA. The CDR3 sequence is 13 residues long. CDR3 region: CSARQGVDTEAFF. CDR3 bases: TGCAGCGCTCGACAGGGGGTGGACACTGAAGCTTTCTTT.

The gene calls are TRBV2 and TRBJ2-4; the match to TRBD1 covers 7 bases. With V trimmed by 6 bases and J by 0 bases, 5 bases remained unmatched. Germline CDR1 and CDR2: SNHLY and FYNNEI. The CDR3 length is 15 residues. CDR3 in amino acids: CASSDRDLAKNIQYF. CDR3 sequence (DNA): TGTGCCAGCAGCGACAGGGATCTAGCCAAAAACATTCAGTACTTC.

The chain joins TRBV11-2 to TRBJ2-1; 11 bases are a match to TRBD2. The CDR3 runs 16 residues. The ends lost 4 bases at V and 10 bases at J; junction bases unmatched: 12. The germline CDR1 and CDR2 sequences are SGHAT and FQNNGV. The DNA for the CDR3 is TGTGCCAGCAGCTCCGGGACTAGCGGACCTCGGGCGGAGCAGTTCTTC. As protein: CASSSGTSGPRAEQFF.

This clone was detected a few times. This chain connects TRBV11-2 to TRBJ2-7; TRBD1 might be the D (6 bases). The CDR3 length is 15 residues. Germline V gives CDR1 SGHAT, CDR2 FQNNGV. V was cut by 6 bases and J by 2 bases, with 17 bases left in between. CDR3: CASSTMGARPYEQYF. CDR3 DNA sequence: TGTGCCAGCAGTACCATGGGGGCGAGACCCTACGAGCAGTACTTC. The full variable domain, rest sourced from reference TRBV11-2 and TRBJ2-7, is EAGVAQSPRYKIIEKRQSVAFWCNPISGHATLYWYQQILGQGPKLLIQFQNNGVVDDSQLPKDRFSAERLKGVDSTLKIQPAKLEDSAVYLCASSTMGARPYEQYFGPGTRLTVT.

The chain recombines TRBV9 with TRBJ2-7; TRBD1 agrees at 7 bases. Germline CDR1 is SGDLS and CDR2 is YYNGEE. J was trimmed by 6 bases and V by 3 bases; bases with no gene match: 9. The CDR3 is 14 residues long. DNA for the CDR3: TGTGCCAGCAGCGCCAGGGACAGCCAGTCCGAGCAGTACTTC. Protein sequence: CASSARDSQSEQYF.

V usage is TRBV5-1 and J usage is TRBJ1-1, with D maybe TRBD1 (6 bases). This CDR3 has 16 residues. Germline lookup yields CDR1 SGHRS and CDR2 YFSETQ. The V end was cut by 0 bases, the J end by 1 base, with 13 bases between. CDR3 protein: CASSLVGGRRNTEAFF. CDR3 sequence (DNA): TGCGCCAGCAGCTTGGTCGGGGGGCGCCGGAACACTGAAGCTTTCTTT.

The genes are TRBV7-9 and TRBJ1-5; D is perhaps TRBD1 (6 bases). CDR3 length equals 14 residues. Trimming cost V 2 bases and J 1 base, with 6 bases left between them. The germline V gene encodes CDR1 SEHNR and CDR2 FQNEAQ (reference sequence). The CDR3 DNA follows: TGTGCCAGCAGCTTACAGGGGAGCAATCAGCCCCAGCATTTT. Translation: CASSLQGSNQPQHF.

This clone was seen a handful of times. The chain is built from TRBV18 and TRBJ1-2, with D unresolved. Germline loops: CDR1 KGHSH, CDR2 LQKENI. CDR3 length: 14 residues. The ends were cut back, 0 bases at V and 8 bases at J, with 13 bases in the middle. The CDR3 region is CASSPPGGVGGYTF. CDR3 in DNA: TGTGCCAGCTCACCACCGGGCGGGGTCGGCGGCTACACCTTC.

This chain uses TRBV25-1 with TRBJ2-3, with D perhaps TRBD2 (7 bases). In germline, CDR1 is MGHDK, CDR2 SYGVNS. The CDR3 consists of 17 residues. The ends were cut back, 0 bases at V and 1 base at J, with 14 bases in the middle. Written as DNA, the CDR3 is TGTGCCAGCAGTGAATATTGGGGGGGGCTCCGCACAGATACGCAGTATTTT. It yields the protein CASSEYWGGLRTDTQYF.

This chain links TRBV4-1 with TRBJ2-4, with a tentative D call TRBD1 (6 bases). V was cut by 1 base and J by 1 base, with 11 bases left in between. CDR1 and CDR2 from the germline V gene are MGHRA and YSYEKL. This CDR3 region has 16 residues. CDR3 sequence (DNA): TGCGCCAGCAGCCAAGGTGGGGGCGCTGCCAAAAACATTCAGTACTTC. Protein: CASSQGGGAAKNIQYF.

This clone appeared once. This rearrangement joins TRBV21-1 to TRBJ2-3; the table's D call, TRBD1, was not checked against the DNA. TRBV21-1 is a listed pseudogene. The CDR3 runs 20 residues. The CDR3 region is CASSKDEGGQVKFQTDTQYF. The CDR3 region has the DNA TGTGCCAGCAGCAAAGACGAGGGGGGACAGGTGAAGTTCCAGACAGATACGCAGTATTTT.

The chain is built from TRBV28 and TRBJ2-1; 7 nucleotides agree with TRBD2. CDR1 and CDR2 (germline): MDHEN, SYDVKM. V was clipped by 5 bases and J by 5 bases; unmatched bases: 9. This CDR3 is built from 15 residues. The CDR3 DNA follows: TGTGCCAGCAGTGCGGTGGGGGGGTGGAACAATGAGCAGTTCTTC. It is translated as CASSAVGGWNNEQFF.

This clone has more than one count but fewer than ten. V and J are TRBV25-1 and TRBJ2-5, with a possible D match to TRBD1 (5 bases). V gave up 3 bases and J gave up 6 bases, with 14 bases separating them. Per germline, CDR1 MGHDK and CDR2 SYGVNS. The length of the CDR3 is 14 residues. The CDR3 sequence: CASSDWVGAQTQYF. CDR3 coding DNA: TGTGCCAGCAGTGATTGGGTAGGGGCGCAGACCCAGTACTTC. The full variable domain, in which reference TRBV25-1 and TRBJ2-5 provide the parts outside the CDR3, is EADIYQTPRYLVIGTGKKITLECSQTMGHDKMYWYQQDPGMELHLIHYSYGVNSTEKGDLSSESTVSRIRTEHFPLTLESARPSHTSQYLCASSDWVGAQTQYFGPGTRLLVL.

This chain joins TRBV6-5 and TRBJ1-5, with unresolved D. Germline lookup yields CDR1 MNHEY and CDR2 SVGAGI. CDR3 length: 15 amino acids. V was shortened by 6 bases and J by 10 bases, with 22 bases between the two germline ends. The CDR3 reads CASSDGLPRARPQHF. As DNA, the CDR3 is TGTGCCAGCAGCGACGGACTCCCGAGGGCCAGACCCCAGCATTTT.

The J gene is TRBJ2-5, the V gene TRBV18, with 12 positions matching TRBD2. Germline CDR1 reads KGHSH; CDR2 reads LQKENI. The length of the CDR3 is 17 residues. V lost 2 bases and J lost 3; bases outside the gene matches: 7. The CDR3 DNA is TGTGCCAGCTCACCATTGTCTAGCGGGGGGGTGAAAGAGACCCAGTACTTC. It is translated as CASSPLSSGGVKETQYF.

This sequence joins TRBV6-1 and TRBJ1-1; 7 bases align to TRBD1. Looked up from germline, CDR1 is MNHNS and CDR2 is SASEGT. Trimming removed 4 bases from V and 5 bases from J; junction bases left unmatched: 10. The CDR3 contains 15 residues. Here the CDR3 reads CASSGIKGAGTEAFF. The DNA for the CDR3 is TGTGCCAGCAGTGGGATAAAGGGGGCAGGGACTGAAGCTTTCTTT.

The chain recombines TRBV5-1 with TRBJ2-6, with D unclear. Germline values: CDR1 SGHRS, CDR2 YFSETQ. This CDR3 has 15 residues. V was pared by 0 bases and J by 2 bases, with 6 bases between. Here the CDR3 reads CASSLGQAGANVLTF. The CDR3 DNA is TGCGCCAGCAGCTTGGGTCAGGCTGGGGCCAACGTCCTGACTTTC.

The rearrangement uses TRBV7-8 and TRBJ1-5; D gene uncertain. Germline lookup yields CDR1 SGHVS and CDR2 FQNEAQ. The CDR3 length is 13 residues. V was cut by 2 bases and J by 5 bases, with 7 bases left in between. CDR3 coding DNA: TGTGCCAGCAGCTTAACACGGGATCAGCCCCAGCATTTT. Translated: CASSLTRDQPQHF.

This rearrangement joins TRBV9 to TRBJ2-1, with 8 bases matching TRBD2. V gave up 4 bases and J gave up 7 bases; unmatched junction bases: 7. This CDR3 contains 14 residues. Germline V gives CDR1 SGDLS, CDR2 YYNGEE. CDR3 amino acids: CASSPGGGGNEQFF. In DNA, the CDR3 is TGTGCCAGCAGCCCGGGGGGCGGGGGGAATGAGCAGTTCTTC.

This chain links TRBV11-2 with TRBJ2-3, with 11 bases that match TRBD1. V was clipped by 4 bases and J by 3 bases; unmatched bases: 9. The CDR3 sequence is 17 residues long. Looked up from germline, CDR1 is SGHAT and CDR2 is FQNNGV. The CDR3 sequence: CASSSGVGQGVTDTQYF. The CDR3 DNA is TGTGCCAGCAGCTCCGGGGTGGGACAGGGGGTAACAGATACGCAGTATTTT.